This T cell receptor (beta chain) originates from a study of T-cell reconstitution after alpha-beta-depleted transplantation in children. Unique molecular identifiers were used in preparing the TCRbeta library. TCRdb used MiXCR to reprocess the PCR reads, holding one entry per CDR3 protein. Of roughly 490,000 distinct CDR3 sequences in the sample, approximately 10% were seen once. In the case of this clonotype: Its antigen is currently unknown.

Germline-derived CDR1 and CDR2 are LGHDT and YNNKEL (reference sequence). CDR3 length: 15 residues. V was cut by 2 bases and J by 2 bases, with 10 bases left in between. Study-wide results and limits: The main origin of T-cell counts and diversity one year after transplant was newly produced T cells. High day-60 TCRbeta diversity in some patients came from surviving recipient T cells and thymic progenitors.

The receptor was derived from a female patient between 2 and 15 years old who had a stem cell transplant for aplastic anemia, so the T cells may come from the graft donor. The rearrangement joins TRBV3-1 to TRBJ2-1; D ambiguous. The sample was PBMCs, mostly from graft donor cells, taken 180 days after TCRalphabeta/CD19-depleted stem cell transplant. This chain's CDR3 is CASSQPGLTYNEQFF. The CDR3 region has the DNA TGTGCCAGCAGCCAACCCGGTCTGACCTACAATGAGCAGTTCTTC.